This is a list of T cell receptor beta chains from one sample in a study of response to subunit inactivated influenza vaccine. TCRdb reprocessed the RT-PCR reads via MiXCR and lists one record per CDR3 protein. The sample lists fewer than 700,000 distinct CDR3 sequences, approximately 12% occurring once. The source material was PBMCs from blood, sampled 45 days after vaccination. The receptors originated from a man in his fifties who received an inactivated influenza vaccine. Each CDR3 is given with its conserved first and last residue. D genes are given only for firm matches. Size tells how often a clone was seen (once, few, many) or the class of an expanded clone, and some rows leave it out.

v_call,j_call,d_call,clone_size,cdr3_nt,cdr3_aa
TRBV27,TRBJ2-2,.,many,TGTGCCAGCAGTTTTTTGGGAGGACATAACACCGGGGAGCTGTTTTTT,CASSFLGGHNTGELFF
TRBV4-3,TRBJ2-5,TRBD2,.,TGCGCCAGCAGCCGGGGACTAGCGGACCTCCAAGAGACCCAGTACTTC,CASSRGLADLQETQYF
TRBV4-3,TRBJ2-4,TRBD2,few,TGCGCCAGCAGCCAAGGACTAGCGAGTATTCAGTACTTC,CASSQGLASIQYF
TRBV7-6,TRBJ1-6,.,few,TGTGCCAGCAGTCTTGTAGGGACGGGGAATTCACCCCTCCACTTT,CASSLVGTGNSPLHF
TRBV12-3/TRBV12-4,TRBJ2-6,.,.,TGTGCCAGCACCACGGGACACTCTGGGGCCAACGTCCTGACTTTC,CASTTGHSGANVLTF
TRBV4-3,TRBJ1-1,.,few,TGCGCCAGCAGCCAAAACATATTGAGTGCTGAAGCTTTCTTT,CASSQNILSAEAFF
TRBV4-2,TRBJ2-5,.,.,TGTGCCAGGGGCCCTGGGCAGGGGAAAGAGACCCAGTACTTC,CARGPGQGKETQYF
TRBV5-1,TRBJ1-2,TRBD1,many,TGCGCCAGCAGCTTGGACAGGGGCGCTTATGGCTACACCTTC,CASSLDRGAYGYTF
TRBV12-3/TRBV12-4,TRBJ2-6,.,.,TGTGCCAGCAGGGGCGGGGACACCAGCTCTGGGGCCAACGTCCTGACTTTC,CASRGGDTSSGANVLTF
TRBV4-3,TRBJ2-1,TRBD2,.,TGCGCCAGCAGCCACGATACTAGCGGGACAAACCCCTACAATGAGCAGTTCTTC,CASSHDTSGTNPYNEQFF
TRBV7-2,TRBJ2-5,.,few,TGTGCCAGCAGCTTAGTCGGAGCCTCTCGGTACGAGACCCAGTACTTC,CASSLVGASRYETQYF
TRBV11-2,TRBJ2-3,TRBD2,few,TGTGCCAGCAGCTTAGTTTGGGGTGGGGAGGGCTTCAGCACAGATACGCAGTATTTT,CASSLVWGGEGFSTDTQYF
TRBV4-2,TRBJ2-7,TRBD2,few,TGTGCCAGCAGCCAAGAGGCTAGCGGCTCCTACGAGCAGTACTTC,CASSQEASGSYEQYF
TRBV4-2,TRBJ1-4,.,.,TGTGCCAGCAGCCAAGCTGTCCAGTCAACTAATGAAAAACTGTTTTTT,CASSQAVQSTNEKLFF
TRBV7-2,TRBJ2-7,TRBD2,many,TGTGCCAGCAGCATTAGCGGGGGAACCTACGAGCAGTACTTC,CASSISGGTYEQYF
TRBV5-1,TRBJ2-1,.,few,TGCGCCAGCAGCTTGGTAGGGGCCGGCTCCTACAATGAGCAGTTCTTC,CASSLVGAGSYNEQFF
TRBV10-3,TRBJ2-5,.,many,TGTGCCATCAGTGAGTCGATGGAGGGGTACCAAGAGACCCAGTACTTC,CAISESMEGYQETQYF
TRBV20-1,TRBJ2-2,.,few,TGCAGTGCGAATAGGGGTAGTGGCACCGGGGAGCTGTTTTTT,CSANRGSGTGELFF
TRBV6-2/TRBV6-3,TRBJ2-3,.,few,TGTGCCAGCAGTTACGGGGAGCCCACGTCCACGGCTTTT,CASSYGEPTSTAF
TRBV12-3/TRBV12-4,TRBJ2-3,TRBD2,.,TGTGCCACCGCAGATCTAGCGGGAGTTATAGATACGCAGTATTTT,CATADLAGVIDTQYF
TRBV9,TRBJ1-2,.,.,TGTGCCAGCAGCGTAGACGGGACACCTAACTATGGCTACACCTTC,CASSVDGTPNYGYTF
TRBV4-3,TRBJ1-2,TRBD1,.,TGCGCCAGCAGCCCCATGGGACAGGGCTATGGCTACACCTTC,CASSPMGQGYGYTF
TRBV20-1,TRBJ2-3,TRBD2,few,TGCAGTGCCCACGGACTAGCGGGGGATACGCAGTATTTT,CSAHGLAGDTQYF
TRBV5-5,TRBJ1-2,.,many,TGTGCCAGCAGCCGGCAGACAGGAAACTATGGCTACACCTTC,CASSRQTGNYGYTF
TRBV2,TRBJ2-1,TRBD1,few,TGTGCCAGCAGTCGACAGGGGGCGATACGGGAGCAGTTCTTC,CASSRQGAIREQFF
TRBV5-1,TRBJ2-1,.,many,TGCGCCAGCAGCCTACTGATCTGGGTTAGCTACAATGAGCAGTTCTTC,CASSLLIWVSYNEQFF
TRBV25-1,TRBJ2-3,TRBD2,.,TGTGCCAGCAGTGAAGGTAGCGGGATCGGGAGCACAGATACGCAGTATTTT,CASSEGSGIGSTDTQYF
TRBV12-3/TRBV12-4,TRBJ2-1,.,many,TGTGCCAGCAGTTTCGGGGGGCCCGATGAGCAGTTCTTC,CASSFGGPDEQFF
TRBV7-2,TRBJ2-5,.,.,TGTGCCAGCAGCTTAGCACTTGGAGGGGGGGCTGGAGAGACCCAGTACTTC,CASSLALGGGAGETQYF
TRBV20-1,TRBJ1-5,.,.,TGCAGTGCTAGAGATGGAGCCAAGGTCAATCAGCCCCAGCATTTT,CSARDGAKVNQPQHF
TRBV7-9,TRBJ2-7,.,few,TGTGCCAGCAGCTCCTTTCCGGGAGACTCCTACGAGCAGTACTTC,CASSSFPGDSYEQYF
TRBV7-6,TRBJ2-1,TRBD2,few,TGTGCCAGCAGCTTAGATCTAGCGGGGGGAATGGGTAATGAGCAGTTCTTC,CASSLDLAGGMGNEQFF
TRBV4-2,TRBJ2-2,TRBD2,few,TGTGCCAGCAGCCAGGCCGTAGTAGCGGGAAACACCGGGGAGCTGTTTTTT,CASSQAVVAGNTGELFF
TRBV15,TRBJ2-1,.,few,TGTGCCACCAGCACGGAGACGGGAGCATGGAATACTGAGCAGTTCTTC,CATSTETGAWNTEQFF
TRBV7-2,TRBJ2-5,TRBD2,.,TGTGCCAGCAGCTTATCTCTAGCGGGATTGGGGACCCAGTACTTC,CASSLSLAGLGTQYF
TRBV7-9,TRBJ2-3,TRBD1,.,TGTGCCAGCAGCTTAGCGTCGGGACAGGGGGACACGCAGTATTTT,CASSLASGQGDTQYF
TRBV20-1,TRBJ1-2,.,many,TGCAGTGCTAGAGCCCAAACCCATGGATGGGGAGGTGGCTACACCTTC,CSARAQTHGWGGGYTF
TRBV20-1,TRBJ1-5,.,few,TGCAGTGCTACCAAGGTCGCAGGGGGCAATCAGCCCCAGCATTTT,CSATKVAGGNQPQHF
TRBV5-1,TRBJ2-2,.,few,TGCGCCAGCAGCTTTGGCGGGTGGAACACCGGGGAGCTGTTTTTT,CASSFGGWNTGELFF
TRBV6-6,TRBJ2-5,.,.,TGTGCCAGCAGTTACCCTAAGGAGACCCAGTACTTC,CASSYPKETQYF
TRBV7-8,TRBJ2-5,.,.,TGTGCCAGCAGCTTAAGTCCCAGACGCCAAGAGACCCAGTACTTC,CASSLSPRRQETQYF